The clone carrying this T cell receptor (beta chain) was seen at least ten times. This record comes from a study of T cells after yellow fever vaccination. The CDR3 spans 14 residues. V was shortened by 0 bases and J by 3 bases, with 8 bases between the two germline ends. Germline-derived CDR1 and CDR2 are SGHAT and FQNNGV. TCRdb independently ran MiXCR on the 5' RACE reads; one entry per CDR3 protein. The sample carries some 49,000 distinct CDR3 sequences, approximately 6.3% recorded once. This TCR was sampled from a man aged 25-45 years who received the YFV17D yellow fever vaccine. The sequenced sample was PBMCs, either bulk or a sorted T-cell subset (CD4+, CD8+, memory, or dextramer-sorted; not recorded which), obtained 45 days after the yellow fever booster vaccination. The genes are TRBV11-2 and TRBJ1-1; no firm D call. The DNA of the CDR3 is TGTGCCAGCAGCTTAGATGTATTGTACACTGAAGCTTTCTTT. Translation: CASSLDVLYTEAFF.